Following are 12 T cell receptor beta chains from one sample sequenced in a study of tumor-infiltrating lymphocytes in localized non-small cell lung cancer. Clones were read by immunoSEQ multiplex PCR, and TCRdb kept only the in-frame ones, dropping some. The repertoire has some 16,000 clones, 69% of them found once; the top ten carry 6%. Material: lung tumor tissue. The receptor set was obtained from a human donor with non-small cell lung cancer.

The chain carries TRBV11-2 and TRBJ2-2; tentatively, D is TRBD2 (6 bases). CDR1 is SGHAT and CDR2 is FQNNGV in the germline V gene. Trimming removed 6 bases at V and 6 bases at J, with 14 bases between. The CDR3 extends over 14 amino acids. CDR3: CASSWGRGAGELFF. DNA for the CDR3: TGTGCCAGCAGTTGGGGCCGCGGGGCCGGGGAGCTGTTTTTT. Using reference TRBV11-2 and TRBJ2-2 for the parts outside the CDR3, the full variable domain is EAGVAQSPRYKIIEKRQSVAFWCNPISGHATLYWYQQILGQGPKLLIQFQNNGVVDDSQLPKDRFSAERLKGVDSTLKIQPAKLEDSAVYLCASSWGRGAGELFFGEGSRLTVL.

This clone was counted between two and nine times. This chain joins TRBV27 and TRBJ1-5; D is ambiguous. Trimming left V 5 bases short and J 1 base short, with 15 bases between. Per the germline V gene, CDR1 is MNHEY and CDR2 is SMNVEV (reference sequence). This CDR3 is 16 amino acids long. CDR3 residues: CASSPNYSRSNQPQHF. The DNA of the CDR3 is TGTGCCAGCAGTCCCAATTATAGTAGGAGCAATCAGCCCCAGCATTTT.

The chain joins TRBV30 to TRBJ1-2, with 8 bases aligning to TRBD1. V dropped 0 bases and J dropped 1; count of bases not matched to a gene: 4. The CDR3 consists of 15 residues. Germline assignment: CDR1 GTSNPN and CDR2 SVGIG (reference sequence). CDR3 region: CAWSVGQGHNYGYTF. The DNA for the CDR3 is TGTGCCTGGAGTGTAGGACAGGGCCATAACTATGGCTACACCTTC.

V and J are TRBV6-1 and TRBJ1-5; D remains unclear. V was trimmed by 6 bases and J by 4 bases, leaving 10 bases between them. Per germline, CDR1 MNHNS and CDR2 SASEGT. This CDR3 region has 13 residues. DNA for the CDR3: TGTGCCAGCAGGGACTTGGGAAATCAGCCCCAGCATTTT. Protein: CASRDLGNQPQHF.

The chain combines TRBV19 with TRBJ2-7; 8 bases agree with TRBD1. From germline, CDR1 is LNHDA and CDR2 SQIVND (reference sequence). J gave up 2 bases and V 5 bases, and 5 bases lay outside the gene matches. This CDR3 comprises 14 residues. CDR3 nucleotides: TGTGCCAGTAGTCCAGGACAGGGACCCTACGAGCAGTACTTC. It yields the protein CASSPGQGPYEQYF.

The chain employs TRBV6-5 and TRBJ1-4; D not resolved. V was trimmed by 2 bases and J by 7 bases, leaving 5 bases between them. Germline V CDR1 and CDR2: MNHEY, SVGAGI. The CDR3 totals 12 residues. CDR3 in DNA: TGTGCCAGCAGTTACAGAAGTGAAAAACTGTTTTTT. It translates to CASSYRSEKLFF.

V usage is TRBV6-1 and J usage is TRBJ1-1; TRBD1 matches at 7 bases. CDR1 is MNHNS, CDR2 SASEGT, per germline. This CDR3 contains 13 residues. With V trimmed by 2 bases and J by 3 bases, 0 bases remained unmatched. CDR3 residues: CASSETGDTEAFF. CDR3 nucleotides: TGTGCCAGCAGTGAAACAGGGGACACTGAAGCTTTCTTT.

The chain combines TRBV29-1 with TRBJ1-2; 7 bases align to TRBD1. V was clipped by 7 bases and J by 3 bases; unmatched bases: 5. In germline, CDR1 is SQVTM, CDR2 ANQGSEA. The length of the CDR3 is 12 residues. The chain's CDR3 is CSGVQGDYGYTF. CDR3 coding DNA: TGCAGCGGCGTTCAGGGGGACTATGGCTACACCTTC.

This clone appeared a single time. J is TRBJ2-3 and V is TRBV29-1; TRBD2 agrees at 8 bases. Trimming at V came to 0 bases and at J to 2 bases, leaving 1 base not matched to a gene. This CDR3 comprises 14 residues. CDR1 and CDR2 (germline): SQVTM, ANQGSEA. The CDR3 is CSVEELAATDTQYF. In DNA, the CDR3 is TGCAGCGTTGAAGAACTAGCGGCCACAGATACGCAGTATTTT.

V gene TRBV7-9 combines with J gene TRBJ2-2; no clear D. The V gene lost 2 bases and the J gene lost 8 bases, with 9 bases spanning the gap. Germline CDR1 reads SEHNR; CDR2 reads FQNEAQ (reference sequence). The CDR3 is 13 amino acids. The CDR3 protein is CASSLLGLGELFF. The CDR3 nucleotides read TGTGCCAGCAGCTTACTTGGGTTAGGGGAGCTGTTTTTT.

This sequence joins TRBV28 and TRBJ2-3, with 9 bases fitting TRBD1. This CDR3 contains 16 residues. Germline-derived CDR1 and CDR2 are MDHEN and SYDVKM. Losses at the gene ends were 5 bases for V and 5 bases for J; bases not matched to a gene: 11. The CDR3 DNA follows: TGTGCCAGCAGTATGGTAGGACAGGGGTGGAAAGATACGCAGTATTTT. This translates into CASSMVGQGWKDTQYF.

This chain joins TRBV4-1 and TRBJ1-1; the match to TRBD1 covers 9 bases. Germline CDR1 is MGHRA and CDR2 is YSYEKL. The length of the CDR3 is 17 residues. Trimming cost V 3 bases and J 2 bases; bases outside gene matches: 10. The CDR3 sequence: CASSQDRGSLLNTEAFF. The CDR3 DNA follows: TGCGCCAGCAGCCAGGACAGGGGTTCTTTGCTTAACACTGAAGCTTTCTTT.